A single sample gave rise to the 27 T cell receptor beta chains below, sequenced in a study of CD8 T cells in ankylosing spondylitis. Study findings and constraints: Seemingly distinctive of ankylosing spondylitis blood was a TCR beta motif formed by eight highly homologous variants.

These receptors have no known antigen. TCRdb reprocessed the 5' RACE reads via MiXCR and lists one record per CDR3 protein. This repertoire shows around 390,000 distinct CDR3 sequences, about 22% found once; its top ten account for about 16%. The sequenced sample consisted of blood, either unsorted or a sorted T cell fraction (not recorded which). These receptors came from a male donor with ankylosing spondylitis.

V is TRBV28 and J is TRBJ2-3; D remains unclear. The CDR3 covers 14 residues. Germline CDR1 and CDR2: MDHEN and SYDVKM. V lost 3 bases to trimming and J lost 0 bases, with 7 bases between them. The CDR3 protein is CASSFTRSTDTQYF. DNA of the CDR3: TGTGCCAGCAGTTTCACACGAAGCACAGATACGCAGTATTTT.

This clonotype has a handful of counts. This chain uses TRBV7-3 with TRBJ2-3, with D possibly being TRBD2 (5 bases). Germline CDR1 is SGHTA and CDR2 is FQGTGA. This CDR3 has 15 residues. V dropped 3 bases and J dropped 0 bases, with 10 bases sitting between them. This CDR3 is CASSFKPGSTDTQYF. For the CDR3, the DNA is TGTGCCAGCAGCTTTAAACCGGGGAGCACAGATACGCAGTATTTT.

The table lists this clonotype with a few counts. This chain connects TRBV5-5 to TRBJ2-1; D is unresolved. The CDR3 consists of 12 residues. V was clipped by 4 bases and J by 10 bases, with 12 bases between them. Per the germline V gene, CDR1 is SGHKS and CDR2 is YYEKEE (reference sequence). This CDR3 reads CASSGFAEEQFF. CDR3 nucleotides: TGTGCCAGCAGCGGGTTTGCTGAGGAGCAGTTCTTC.

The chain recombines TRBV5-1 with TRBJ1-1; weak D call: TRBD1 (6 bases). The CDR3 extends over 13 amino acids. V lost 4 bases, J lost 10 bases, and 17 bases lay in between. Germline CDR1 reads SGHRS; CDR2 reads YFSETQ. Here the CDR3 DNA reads TGCGCCAGCAGCCTACTACAGGGAGAGTTAGCTTTCTTT. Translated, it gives CASSLLQGELAFF.

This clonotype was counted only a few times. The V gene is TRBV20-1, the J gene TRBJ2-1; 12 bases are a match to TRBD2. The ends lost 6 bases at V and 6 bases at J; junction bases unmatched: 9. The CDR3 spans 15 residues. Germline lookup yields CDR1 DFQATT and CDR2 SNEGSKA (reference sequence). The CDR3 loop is CSARPPSGRANEQFF. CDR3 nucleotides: TGCAGTGCGCGGCCCCCTAGCGGGAGGGCCAATGAGCAGTTCTTC.

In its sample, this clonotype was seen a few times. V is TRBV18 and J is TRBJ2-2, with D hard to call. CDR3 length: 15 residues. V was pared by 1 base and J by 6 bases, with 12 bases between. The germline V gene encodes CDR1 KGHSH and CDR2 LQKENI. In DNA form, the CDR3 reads TGTGCCAGCTCACCACTGGCAAGCGAAGCCGGGGAGCTGTTTTTT. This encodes CASSPLASEAGELFF.

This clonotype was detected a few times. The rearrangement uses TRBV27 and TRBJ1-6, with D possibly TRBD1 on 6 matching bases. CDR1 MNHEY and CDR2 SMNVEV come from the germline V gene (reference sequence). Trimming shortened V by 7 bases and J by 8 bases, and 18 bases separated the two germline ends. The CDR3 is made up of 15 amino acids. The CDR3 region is CASIPGWQGYSPLHF. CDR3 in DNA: TGTGCCAGCATCCCAGGGTGGCAGGGGTATTCACCCCTCCACTTT.

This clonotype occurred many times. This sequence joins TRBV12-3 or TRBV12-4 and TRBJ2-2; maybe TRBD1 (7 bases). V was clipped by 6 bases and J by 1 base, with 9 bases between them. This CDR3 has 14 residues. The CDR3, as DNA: TGTGCCAGCAGGCGGGACAGGAACACCGGGGAGCTGTTTTTT. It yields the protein CASRRDRNTGELFF.

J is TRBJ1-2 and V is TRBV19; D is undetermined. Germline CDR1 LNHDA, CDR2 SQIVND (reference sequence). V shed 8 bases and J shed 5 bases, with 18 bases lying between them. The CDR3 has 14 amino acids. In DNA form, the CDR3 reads TGTGCCAGTGGATCGACCTTCTCCGATTATGGCTACACCTTC. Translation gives CASGSTFSDYGYTF.

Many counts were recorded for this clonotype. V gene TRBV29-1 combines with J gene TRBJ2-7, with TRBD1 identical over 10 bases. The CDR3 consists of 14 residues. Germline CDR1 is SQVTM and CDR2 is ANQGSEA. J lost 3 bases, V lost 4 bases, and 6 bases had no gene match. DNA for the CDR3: TGCAGCGTTGGTAGAGGGACAGGGGTCTACGAGCAGTACTTC. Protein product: CSVGRGTGVYEQYF.

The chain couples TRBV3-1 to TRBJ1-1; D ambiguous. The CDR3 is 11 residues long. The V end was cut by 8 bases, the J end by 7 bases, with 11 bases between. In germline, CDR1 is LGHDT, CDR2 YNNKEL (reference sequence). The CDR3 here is CASAAEFEAFF. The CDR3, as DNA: TGTGCCAGCGCGGCGGAGTTTGAAGCTTTCTTT.

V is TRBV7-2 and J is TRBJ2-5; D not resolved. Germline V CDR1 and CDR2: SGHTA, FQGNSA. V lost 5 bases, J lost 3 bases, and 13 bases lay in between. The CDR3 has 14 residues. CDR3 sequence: CASSPRSREETQYF. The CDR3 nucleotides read TGTGCCAGCAGCCCCAGGAGTAGGGAAGAGACCCAGTACTTC.

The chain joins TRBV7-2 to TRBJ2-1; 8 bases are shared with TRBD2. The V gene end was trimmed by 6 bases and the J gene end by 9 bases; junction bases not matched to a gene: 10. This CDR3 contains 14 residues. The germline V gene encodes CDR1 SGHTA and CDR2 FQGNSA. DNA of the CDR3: TGTGCCAGCAGACCGGGACTAGGAATGGGTGAGCAGTTCTTC. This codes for CASRPGLGMGEQFF.

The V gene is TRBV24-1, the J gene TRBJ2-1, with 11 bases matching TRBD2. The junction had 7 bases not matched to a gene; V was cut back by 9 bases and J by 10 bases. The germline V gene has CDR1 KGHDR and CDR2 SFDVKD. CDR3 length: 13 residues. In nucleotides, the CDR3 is TGTGCCACCGGAACTAGCGGGAGAAGCGAGCAGTTCTTC. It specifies CATGTSGRSEQFF.

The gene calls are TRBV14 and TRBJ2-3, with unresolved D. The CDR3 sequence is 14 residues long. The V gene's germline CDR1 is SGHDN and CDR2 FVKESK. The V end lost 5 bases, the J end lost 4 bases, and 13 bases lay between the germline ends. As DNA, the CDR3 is TGTGCCAGCAGCACACCAAGGTTGGCAGATACGCAGTATTTT. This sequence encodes CASSTPRLADTQYF. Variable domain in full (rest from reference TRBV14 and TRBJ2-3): EAGVTQFPSHSVIEKGQTVTLRCDPISGHDNLYWYRRVMGKEIKFLLHFVKESKQDESGMPNNRFLAERTGGTYSTLKVQPAELEDSGVYFCASSTPRLADTQYFGPGTRLTVL.

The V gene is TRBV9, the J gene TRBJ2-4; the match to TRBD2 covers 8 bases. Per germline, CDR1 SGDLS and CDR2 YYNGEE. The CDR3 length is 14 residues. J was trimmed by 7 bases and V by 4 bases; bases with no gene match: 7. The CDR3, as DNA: TGTGCCAGCAGCCCACGGACTAGCTGGAACATTCAGTACTTC. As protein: CASSPRTSWNIQYF.

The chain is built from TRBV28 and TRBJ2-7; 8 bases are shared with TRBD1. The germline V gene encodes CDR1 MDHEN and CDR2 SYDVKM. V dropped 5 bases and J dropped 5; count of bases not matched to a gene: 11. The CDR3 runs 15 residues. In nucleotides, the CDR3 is TGTGCCAGCAGTCCATCGGGACAGGTAGGGGACGAGCAGTACTTC. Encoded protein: CASSPSGQVGDEQYF. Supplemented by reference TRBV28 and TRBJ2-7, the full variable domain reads DVKVTQSSRYLVKRTGEKVFLECVQDMDHENMFWYRQDPGLGLRLIYFSYDVKMKEKGDIPEGYSVSREKKERFSLILESASTNQTSMYLCASSPSGQVGDEQYFGPGTRLTVT.

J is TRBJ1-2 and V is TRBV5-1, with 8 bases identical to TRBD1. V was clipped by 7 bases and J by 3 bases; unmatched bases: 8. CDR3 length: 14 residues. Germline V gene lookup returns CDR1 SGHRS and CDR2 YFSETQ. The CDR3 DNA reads TGCGCCAGCGGGGAACCGGGACAGGACTATGGCTACACCTTC. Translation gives CASGEPGQDYGYTF.

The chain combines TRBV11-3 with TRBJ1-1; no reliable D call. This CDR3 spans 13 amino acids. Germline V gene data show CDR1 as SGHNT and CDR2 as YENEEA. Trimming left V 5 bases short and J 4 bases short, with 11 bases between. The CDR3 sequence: CASSLTVATEAFF. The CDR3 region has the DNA TGTGCCAGCAGCCTGACGGTAGCCACTGAAGCTTTCTTT. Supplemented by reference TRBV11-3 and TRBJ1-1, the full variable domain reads EAGVVQSPRYKIIEKKQPVAFWCNPISGHNTLYWYLQNLGQGPELLIRYENEEAVDDSQLPKDRFSAERLKGVDSTLKIQPAELGDSAVYLCASSLTVATEAFFGQGTRLTVV.

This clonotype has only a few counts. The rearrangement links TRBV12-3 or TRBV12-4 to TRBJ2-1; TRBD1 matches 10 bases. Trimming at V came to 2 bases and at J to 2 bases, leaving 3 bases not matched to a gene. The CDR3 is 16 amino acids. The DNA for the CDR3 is TGTGCCAGCAGTTTACAAGGACAGGGGGCCTACAATGAGCAGTTCTTC. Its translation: CASSLQGQGAYNEQFF.

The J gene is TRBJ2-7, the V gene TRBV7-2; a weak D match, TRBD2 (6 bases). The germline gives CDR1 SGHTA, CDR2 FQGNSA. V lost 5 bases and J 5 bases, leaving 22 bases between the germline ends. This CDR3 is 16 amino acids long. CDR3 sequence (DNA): TGTGCCAGCAGCAGAAGGACCGTACTAGCTGCCCACGAGCAGTACTTC. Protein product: CASSRRTVLAAHEQYF.

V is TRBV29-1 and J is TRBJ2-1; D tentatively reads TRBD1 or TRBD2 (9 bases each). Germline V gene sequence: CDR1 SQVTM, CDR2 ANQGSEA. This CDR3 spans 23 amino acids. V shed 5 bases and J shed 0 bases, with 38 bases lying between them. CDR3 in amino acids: CSVRRNRGPSGRLPNRSYNEQFF. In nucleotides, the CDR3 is TGCAGCGTTCGCCGCAACAGGGGGCCGAGCGGGAGGTTACCGAATCGCTCCTACAATGAGCAGTTCTTC.

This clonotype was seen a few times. CDR3 in DNA: TGCGCCAGCAGCCATACAGGGGTATCCTACAATGAGCAGTTCTTC. The encoded protein is CASSHTGVSYNEQFF. The rearrangement uses TRBV5-1 and TRBJ2-1, with 7 positions matching TRBD1. This CDR3 spans 15 amino acids. The V gene end was trimmed by 4 bases and the J gene end by 1 base; junction bases not matched to a gene: 5. The germline V gene has CDR1 SGHRS and CDR2 YFSETQ. Supplemented by reference TRBV5-1 and TRBJ2-1, the full variable domain reads KAGVTQTPRYLIKTRGQQVTLSCSPISGHRSVSWYQQTPGQGLQFLFEYFSETQRNKGNFPGRFSGRQFSNSRSEMNVSTLELGDSALYLCASSHTGVSYNEQFFGPGTRLTVL.

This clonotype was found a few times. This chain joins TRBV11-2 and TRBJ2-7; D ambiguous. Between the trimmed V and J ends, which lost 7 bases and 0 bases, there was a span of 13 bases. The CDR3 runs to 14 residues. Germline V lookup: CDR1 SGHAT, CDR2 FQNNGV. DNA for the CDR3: TGTGCCAGCACCGTCGATGGGCTCTCCTACGAGCAGTACTTC. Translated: CASTVDGLSYEQYF.

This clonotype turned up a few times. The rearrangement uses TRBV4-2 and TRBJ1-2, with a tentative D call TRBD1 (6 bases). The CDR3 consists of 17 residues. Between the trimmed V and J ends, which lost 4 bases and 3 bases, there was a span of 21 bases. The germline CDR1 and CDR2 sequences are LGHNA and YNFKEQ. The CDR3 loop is CASSRRTGDTTDYGYTF. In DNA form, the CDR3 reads TGTGCCAGCAGCCGCAGAACCGGGGACACGACTGACTATGGCTACACCTTC.

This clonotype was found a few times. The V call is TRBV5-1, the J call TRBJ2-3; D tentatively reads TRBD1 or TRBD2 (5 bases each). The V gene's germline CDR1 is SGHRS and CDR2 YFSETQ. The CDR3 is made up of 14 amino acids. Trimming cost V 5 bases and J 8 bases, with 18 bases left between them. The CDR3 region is CASSPTPSGGTQYF. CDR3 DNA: TGCGCCAGCAGTCCGACCCCGTCTGGGGGTACGCAGTATTTT.

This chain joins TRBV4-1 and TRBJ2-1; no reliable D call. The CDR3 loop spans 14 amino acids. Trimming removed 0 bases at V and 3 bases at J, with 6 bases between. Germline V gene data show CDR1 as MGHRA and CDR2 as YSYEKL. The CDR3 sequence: CASSQDWSYNEQFF. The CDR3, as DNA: TGCGCCAGCAGCCAAGATTGGAGCTACAATGAGCAGTTCTTC.